This T cell receptor (beta chain) was documented in a study of blood T cells in healthy people across ages. Germline V CDR1 and CDR2: LNHNV, YYDKDF (reference sequence). This CDR3 region has 14 residues. Germline trimming cut 4 bases from V and 8 bases from J; bases unmatched to any gene: 5. It was with a sample-barcoded 5' primer and a J-beta primer mix that a second PCR of roughly 7 to 12 cycles was run. Using its own MiXCR run on the 5' RACE reads, TCRdb lists one record per CDR3 protein. There are approximately 690,000 distinct CDR3 sequences in the sample; 58% occur only once, and 30% to 40% lies in the top ten.

The receptor was isolated from a man in his sixties in good health. The rearrangement uses TRBV15 and TRBJ1-4; 9 bases align to TRBD1. What was sequenced was blood. The chain's CDR3 is CATSTRQGGEKLFF. DNA for the CDR3: TGTGCCACCAGCACCCGACAGGGGGGGGAAAAACTGTTTTTT.